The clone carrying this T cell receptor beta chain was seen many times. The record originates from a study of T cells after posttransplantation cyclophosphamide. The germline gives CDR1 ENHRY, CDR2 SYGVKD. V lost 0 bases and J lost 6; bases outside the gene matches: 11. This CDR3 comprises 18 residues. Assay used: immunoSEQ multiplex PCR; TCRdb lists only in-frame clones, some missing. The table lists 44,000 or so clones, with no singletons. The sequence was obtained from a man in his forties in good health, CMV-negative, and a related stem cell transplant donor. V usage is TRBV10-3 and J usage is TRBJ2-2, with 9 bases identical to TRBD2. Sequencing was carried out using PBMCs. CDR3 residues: CAISESAGREGEAGELFF. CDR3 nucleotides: TGTGCCATCAGTGAGTCGGCGGGGCGGGAGGGCGAAGCCGGGGAGCTGTTTTTT.